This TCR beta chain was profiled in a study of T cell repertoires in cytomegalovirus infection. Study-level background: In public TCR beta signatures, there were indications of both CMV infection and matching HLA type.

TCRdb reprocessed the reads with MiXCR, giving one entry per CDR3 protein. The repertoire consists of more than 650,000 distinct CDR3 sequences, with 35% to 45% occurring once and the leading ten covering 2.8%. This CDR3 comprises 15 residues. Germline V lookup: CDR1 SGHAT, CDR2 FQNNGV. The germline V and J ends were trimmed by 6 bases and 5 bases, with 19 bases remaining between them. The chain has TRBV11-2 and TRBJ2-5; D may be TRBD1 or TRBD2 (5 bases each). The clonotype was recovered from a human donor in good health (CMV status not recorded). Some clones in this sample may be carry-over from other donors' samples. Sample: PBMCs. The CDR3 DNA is TGTGCCAGCAGACCACCGGGACCCCAAAGGGAGACCCAGTACTTC. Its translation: CASRPPGPQRETQYF.